Shown below are 27 T cell receptor beta chains from a single sample sequenced in a study of blood T cell repertoires in COVID-19. Generated by immunoSEQ multiplex PCR, the TCRdb table keeps only in-frame clones and is missing some. The sample yields hundreds of thousands of clones, 65% to 90% seen once. Sample: peripheral blood. The receptors stem from a woman in her 70s with acute or convalescent COVID-19.

The chain is built from TRBV18 and TRBJ1-2; tentatively, D is TRBD1 (6 bases). This CDR3 comprises 14 residues. Germline values: CDR1 KGHSH, CDR2 LQKENI. V lost 4 bases, J lost 4 bases, and 13 bases lay in between. The CDR3 spells CASSLQGFGYGYTF. CDR3 coding DNA: TGTGCCAGCTCACTACAGGGTTTCGGCTATGGCTACACCTTC.

This chain joins TRBV15 and TRBJ1-1, with a possible D match to TRBD1 (6 bases). The CDR3 loop spans 15 amino acids. Trimming left V 1 base short and J 3 bases short, with 12 bases between. Germline assignment: CDR1 LNHNV and CDR2 YYDKDF (reference sequence). The chain's CDR3 is CATSRAGGLYTEAFF. The CDR3 region has the DNA TGTGCCACCAGCAGAGCGGGGGGGCTCTACACTGAAGCTTTCTTT.

The chain combines TRBV7-6 with TRBJ1-5; no clear D gene. Trimming removed 2 bases from V and 3 bases from J, with 14 bases in between. Germline CDR1 reads SGHVS; CDR2 reads FNYEAQ. CDR3 length: 16 amino acids. CDR3 sequence (DNA): TGTGCCAGCAGCTTATGGCCCAGACAAATCAATCAGCCCCAGCATTTT. It encodes CASSLWPRQINQPQHF.

The V gene is TRBV5-5, the J gene TRBJ1-1; the D is unclear. The V end lost 2 bases, the J end lost 5 bases, and 10 bases lay between the germline ends. Germline values: CDR1 SGHKS, CDR2 YYEKEE (reference sequence). The CDR3 is 13 residues long. The CDR3 loop reads CASSFLPGTEAFF. Here the CDR3 DNA reads TGTGCCAGCAGCTTTCTTCCGGGGACTGAAGCTTTCTTT.

The chain recombines TRBV19 with TRBJ1-6; TRBD1 is a possible D gene (5 bases). The CDR3 extends over 12 amino acids. Per the germline V gene, CDR1 is LNHDA and CDR2 is SQIVND (reference sequence). Trimming pared 5 bases from V and 10 bases from J, leaving 9 bases between. The CDR3 sequence: CASSFRASPLHF. The CDR3 nucleotides read TGTGCCAGTAGTTTCAGGGCATCACCCCTCCACTTT.

CDR3 loop: CASSLEPGGGSYNSPLHF. CDR3 coding DNA: TGTGCCAGCAGCTTAGAACCCGGGGGAGGGTCCTATAATTCACCCCTCCACTTT. The V call is TRBV11-2, the J call TRBJ1-6; tentatively, D is TRBD1 (5 bases). Trimming took off 0 bases at V and 1 base at J, with 13 bases between the two ends. This CDR3 is 18 amino acids long. CDR1 and CDR2 from the germline V gene are SGHAT and FQNNGV.

The chain joins TRBV6-2 or TRBV6-3 to TRBJ1-1; weak D call: TRBD1 (6 bases). From germline, CDR1 is MNHEY and CDR2 SVGEGT. The V end lost 0 bases, the J end lost 5 bases, and 19 bases lay between the germline ends. The CDR3 has 17 residues. This CDR3 is CASSYSPGGQLGTEAFF. DNA for the CDR3: TGTGCCAGCAGTTACTCGCCAGGAGGACAGTTGGGTACTGAAGCTTTCTTT.

This chain connects TRBV29-1 to TRBJ2-2; 8 positions match TRBD1. The CDR3 is made up of 15 amino acids. The ends lost 4 bases at V and 4 bases at J; junction bases unmatched: 8. Germline V gene sequence: CDR1 SQVTM, CDR2 ANQGSEA. The CDR3 sequence: CSVGRQGLSTGELFF. The CDR3 region has the DNA TGCAGCGTTGGGCGACAGGGGCTAAGCACCGGGGAGCTGTTTTTT.

The chain couples TRBV5-6 to TRBJ2-5, with 8 bases aligning to TRBD2. Trimming removed 0 bases from V and 1 base from J; junction bases left unmatched: 5. The germline V gene has CDR1 SGHDT and CDR2 YYEEEE. The CDR3 contains 16 residues. The CDR3 region is CASSLVASGLQETQYF. The CDR3 DNA follows: TGTGCCAGCAGCTTGGTGGCTAGCGGGCTCCAAGAGACCCAGTACTTC. The full variable domain, its missing parts supplied by reference TRBV5-6 and TRBJ2-5, is DAGVTQSPTHLIKTRGQQVTLRCSPKSGHDTVSWYQQALGQGPQFIFQYYEEEERQRGNFPDRFSGHQFPNYSSELNVNALLLGDSALYLCASSLVASGLQETQYFGPGTRLLVL.

The chain combines TRBV25-1 with TRBJ1-1, with D possibly being TRBD1 (5 bases). There are 14 residues in the CDR3. Germline assignment: CDR1 MGHDK and CDR2 SYGVNS. V dropped 7 bases and J dropped 5 bases, with 17 bases sitting between them. The CDR3 DNA follows: TGTGCCAGCAATCGGCCAGGGAGGGAAACTGAAGCTTTCTTT. This codes for CASNRPGRETEAFF.

On this clone itself: This is likely a read error, given that the CDR3 carries no conserved phenylalanine or tryptophan at its end. The chain carries TRBV6-5 and TRBJ2-3; 9 nucleotides align to TRBD1. The assigned J gene may be wrong: the sequence end matches TRBJ1-6 better. There are 12 residues in the CDR3. Germline CDR1 MNHEY, CDR2 SVGAGI. The CDR3 DNA reads as TGTGCCAGCCGCAACGGACAGGGGCCGCTCCACTGC. It encodes CASRNGQGPLHC.

The chain carries TRBV5-1 and TRBJ1-2, with D perhaps TRBD1 (5 bases). Germline V CDR1 and CDR2: SGHRS, YFSETQ. The CDR3 extends over 13 amino acids. Trimming removed 2 bases at V and 4 bases at J, with 9 bases between. CDR3 loop: CASSLMDTYGYTF. In DNA, the CDR3 is TGCGCCAGCAGCTTAATGGACACCTATGGCTACACCTTC.

CDR3 DNA: TGTGCCAGCAGCTTGCCGGGGGACCCAGATACGCAGTATTTT. It yields the protein CASSLPGDPDTQYF. The rearrangement uses TRBV5-4 and TRBJ2-3, with D perhaps matching TRBD2 (6 bases). Germline V gives CDR1 SGHNT, CDR2 YYREEE (reference sequence). Trimming took 1 base from V and 4 from J, leaving 10 bases between them. The CDR3 has 14 residues.

The chain uses TRBV5-1 and TRBJ1-1; 7 bases are a match to TRBD1. J lost 8 bases, V lost 4 bases, and 2 bases had no gene match. In germline, CDR1 is SGHRS, CDR2 YFSETQ. The length of the CDR3 is 11 residues. Here the CDR3 reads CASSGQVEAFF. CDR3 in DNA: TGCGCCAGCAGCGGACAGGTGGAAGCTTTCTTT.

This clone was counted once. The chain links TRBV19 to TRBJ1-4, with a possible D match to TRBD1 (5 bases). Between the trimmed V and J ends, which lost 0 bases and 5 bases, there was a span of 13 bases. Germline CDR1 LNHDA, CDR2 SQIVND (reference sequence). The CDR3 sequence is 16 residues long. CDR3 protein: CASSIEGRTRNEKLFF. The CDR3 DNA reads TGTGCCAGTAGTATAGAAGGGCGGACAAGAAATGAAAAACTGTTTTTT.

The rearrangement joins TRBV28 to TRBJ1-2; the D gene is possibly TRBD1 (5 bases). Trimming took 6 bases from V and 8 from J, leaving 13 bases between them. This CDR3 contains 12 residues. Germline loops: CDR1 MDHEN, CDR2 SYDVKM. The CDR3 DNA sequence: TGTGCCAGCAGCCAGGGATTCGGGGGCTACACCTTC. It specifies CASSQGFGGYTF.

This clone was seen more than once but under ten times. The chain carries TRBV3-1 (or the pseudogene TRBV3-2) and TRBJ1-3; 7 bases fit TRBD1. The germline V gene encodes CDR1 LGHDT and CDR2 YNNKEL (reference sequence). The CDR3 covers 16 residues. The V gene end was trimmed by 4 bases and the J gene end by 0 bases; junction bases not matched to a gene: 6. The CDR3: CASSLTGTDSGNTIYF. The CDR3 coding sequence is TGTGCCAGCAGCCTTACCGGGACAGACTCTGGAAACACCATATATTTT.

This clone was recorded only once. This chain connects TRBV5-1 to TRBJ1-3, with D possibly matching TRBD1 (5 bases). CDR3 length equals 15 residues. The V end was cut by 4 bases, the J end by 0 bases, with 11 bases between. Germline CDR1 SGHRS, CDR2 YFSETQ. The CDR3 loop is CASSTTGVSGNTIYF. CDR3 sequence (DNA): TGCGCCAGCAGCACCACAGGCGTCTCTGGAAACACCATATATTTT.

The rearrangement uses TRBV19 and TRBJ1-4; possibly TRBD1 for D (6 bases). Germline V gene data show CDR1 as LNHDA and CDR2 as SQIVND (reference sequence). This CDR3 has 15 amino acids. V was pared by 5 bases and J by 6 bases, with 16 bases between. CDR3 region: CASSPRQAGYEKLFF. As DNA, the CDR3 is TGTGCCAGTAGTCCGAGACAGGCCGGGTATGAAAAACTGTTTTTT.

J is TRBJ2-4 and V is TRBV7-6; TRBD1 aligns across 11 bases. V lost 0 bases and J lost 7; bases outside the gene matches: 14. Germline values: CDR1 SGHVS, CDR2 FNYEAQ. This CDR3 spans 19 amino acids. The CDR3 loop reads CASSLAKDYRDRGGNIQYF. DNA of the CDR3: TGTGCCAGCAGCTTAGCGAAAGATTACCGGGACAGGGGGGGGAACATTCAGTACTTC.

In its sample, this clone was seen many times. The V gene is TRBV24-1, the J gene TRBJ2-3; TRBD1 matches at 12 bases. The CDR3 runs 17 residues. The V segment lost 0 bases and the J segment 5 bases; nucleotides outside the gene matches: 5. The germline V gene has CDR1 KGHDR and CDR2 SFDVKD. This CDR3 is CATSDLPGQGAQDTQYF. The CDR3 DNA follows: TGTGCCACCAGTGATTTGCCGGGACAGGGGGCCCAAGATACGCAGTATTTT.

This clone has just a few counts. The V call is TRBV16, the J call TRBJ1-4; D is undetermined. Trimming left V 2 bases short and J 4 bases short, with 11 bases between. CDR3 length: 15 residues. Germline V gives CDR1 KGHSY, CDR2 FQNENV. The DNA of the CDR3 is TGTGCCAGCAGCCAAGGGAGGACTATTAATGAAAAACTGTTTTTT. This gives the protein CASSQGRTINEKLFF.

V gene TRBV7-9 combines with J gene TRBJ2-3, with a tentative D call TRBD2 (5 bases). Germline loops: CDR1 SEHNR, CDR2 FQNEAQ (reference sequence). This CDR3 has 14 amino acids. V lost 6 bases and J 4 bases, leaving 14 bases between the germline ends. CDR3 DNA: TGTGCCAGCAGGCAATCAGGACTGTCAGATACGCAGTATTTT. Protein sequence: CASRQSGLSDTQYF.

The rearrangement joins TRBV19 to TRBJ1-1, with a tentative D call TRBD1 (6 bases). The germline V gene has CDR1 LNHDA and CDR2 SQIVND (reference sequence). Trimming stripped 10 bases from V and 5 bases from J, with 23 bases between. CDR3 length equals 15 residues. The CDR3 here is CAKPRTEPQYTEAFF. The CDR3 nucleotides read TGTGCCAAACCGAGGACAGAGCCCCAATATACTGAAGCTTTCTTT.

V usage is TRBV12-3 or TRBV12-4 and J usage is TRBJ1-3, with 7 bases lining up with TRBD1. This CDR3 has 13 amino acids. The CDR3 DNA reads as TGTGCATCGGACAGGAACTCTGGAAACACCATATATTTT. Translating it yields CASDRNSGNTIYF.

This chain joins TRBV6-5 and TRBJ1-1; the match to TRBD1 covers 7 bases. Trimming took 0 bases from V and 8 from J; bases not matched to a gene: 12. This CDR3 comprises 16 residues. The germline gives CDR1 MNHEY, CDR2 SVGAGI. The CDR3 DNA follows: TGTGCCAGCAGTTACTCGGTGGCAGGGGGGCAAGAAGAAGCTTTCTTT. This translates into CASSYSVAGGQEEAFF.

The genes are TRBV23-1 and TRBJ1-4; D gene uncertain. TRBV23-1 is recorded as an ORF, its role being uncertain. CDR3 size: 14 residues. V lost 4 bases and J lost 1, with 7 bases in between. CDR3: CASSLSLTNEKLFF. DNA for the CDR3: TGCGCCAGCAGTCTCAGTTTAACTAATGAAAAACTGTTTTTT.